This section outlines one TCR beta chain sequence together with its context. The data are from a study of blood T cell repertoires in COVID-19. Across the study: Sites in the United States, Italy and Spain provided acute and convalescent COVID-19 samples. In each case, the material was cDNA or gDNA derived from T cells, B-cell-depleted T cells, or PBMCs.

The CDR3 extends over 16 amino acids. Trimming removed 3 bases from V and 4 bases from J; junction bases left unmatched: 9. Germline CDR1 is LGHDT and CDR2 is YNNKEL (reference sequence). Sequencing used immunoSEQ multiplex PCR; TCRdb keeps in-frame clones, though not all of them. Among about 250,000 clones listed, around 88% were seen once. Seattle-derived patients entered the study during active infection and were followed longitudinally. The chain couples TRBV3-1 (or the pseudogene TRBV3-2) to TRBJ2-1, with 7 bases aligning to TRBD1. The specimen was peripheral blood. This clonotype originated in a woman aged 25 to 39 with COVID-19, enrolled during active disease. CDR3 bases: TGTGCCAGCAGCCAGATGGACAGGCAACGGTACAATGAGCAGTTCTTC. Amino acid sequence: CASSQMDRQRYNEQFF.